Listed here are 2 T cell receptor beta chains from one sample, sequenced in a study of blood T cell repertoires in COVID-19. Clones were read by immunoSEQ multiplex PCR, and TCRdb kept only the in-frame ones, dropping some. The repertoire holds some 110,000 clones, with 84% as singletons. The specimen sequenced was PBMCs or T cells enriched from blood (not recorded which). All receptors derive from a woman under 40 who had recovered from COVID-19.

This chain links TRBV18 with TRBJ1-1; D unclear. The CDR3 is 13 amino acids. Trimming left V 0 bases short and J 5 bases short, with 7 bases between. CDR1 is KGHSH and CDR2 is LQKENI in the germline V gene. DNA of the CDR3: TGTGCCAGCTCACCACCGTGGCAGACTGAAGCTTTCTTT. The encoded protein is CASSPPWQTEAFF.

This CDR3 reads CASSLLAQETQYF. CDR3 DNA: TGTGCCAGCAGTTTACTAGCACAAGAGACCCAGTACTTC. This chain joins TRBV28 and TRBJ2-5; D perhaps matches TRBD2 (5 bases). The CDR3 runs to 13 residues. V dropped 2 bases and J dropped 2 bases, with 6 bases sitting between them. Germline-derived CDR1 and CDR2 are MDHEN and SYDVKM.